The entry below describes one T cell receptor beta chain. Its specificity is unknown. This specimen comes from a study of cytomegalovirus exposure and HLA in healthy donors. PCR used 60 Vbeta primers and 13 Jbeta primers. Some clones are missing from TCRdb's copy, which holds only in-frame ones; the method was immunoSEQ multiplex PCR. The sample includes some 120,000 clones, roughly 74% of them seen just once. Findings and limits, study-wide: With high specificity and sensitivity, the classifier reportedly diagnosed cytomegalovirus status. Some public TCRs appeared in many individuals, while most sequences were rare. A later analysis linked a missense DCLRE1C variant to TCR beta V- and J-gene trimming.

The specimen was PBMCs. The sequence derives from a woman between 50 and 59 years old in good health and CMV-seropositive.

CDR3 nucleotide sequence: TGCAGCGTTGAAGACGGGCAGGGGGCAGGAAAACTGTTTTTT. Its translation is CSVEDGQGAGKLFF. The V gene is TRBV29-1, the J gene TRBJ1-4, with 8 bases aligning to TRBD1. The germline CDR1 and CDR2 sequences are SQVTM and ANQGSEA. This CDR3 has 14 amino acids. V gave up 0 bases and J gave up 10 bases; unmatched junction bases: 7.